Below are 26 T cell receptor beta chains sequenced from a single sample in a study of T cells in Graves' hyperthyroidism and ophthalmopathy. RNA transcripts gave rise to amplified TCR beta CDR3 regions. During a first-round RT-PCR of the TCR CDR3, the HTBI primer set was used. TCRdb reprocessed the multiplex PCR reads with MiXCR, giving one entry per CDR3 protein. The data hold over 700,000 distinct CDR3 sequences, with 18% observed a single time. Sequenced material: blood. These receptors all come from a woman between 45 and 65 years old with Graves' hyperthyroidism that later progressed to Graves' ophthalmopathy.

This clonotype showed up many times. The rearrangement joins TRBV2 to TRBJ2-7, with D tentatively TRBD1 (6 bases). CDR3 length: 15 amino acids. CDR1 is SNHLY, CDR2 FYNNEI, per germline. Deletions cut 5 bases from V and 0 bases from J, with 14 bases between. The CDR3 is CASSKDRTYSYEQYF. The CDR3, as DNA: TGTGCCAGCAGTAAGGACAGAACCTACTCCTACGAGCAGTACTTC.

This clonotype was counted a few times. The CDR3 DNA reads TGCAGTGCTAGAGATGGGGACAGGGGGAGTGGCGAAAAACTGTTTTTT. Translation: CSARDGDRGSGEKLFF. The genes are TRBV20-1 and TRBJ1-4; 11 nucleotides agree with TRBD1. The CDR3 is made up of 16 amino acids. Germline V gives CDR1 DFQATT, CDR2 SNEGSKA (reference sequence). J lost 8 bases, V lost 0 bases, and 8 bases had no gene match.

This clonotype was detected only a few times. The CDR3: CSVYPGTGELFF. The CDR3 DNA is TGCAGCGTTTACCCGGGCACCGGGGAGCTGTTTTTT. V gene TRBV29-1 combines with J gene TRBJ2-2; D unresolved. CDR1 is SQVTM, CDR2 ANQGSEA, per germline. There are 12 residues in the CDR3. Trimming cost V 5 bases and J 4 bases, with 8 bases left between them.

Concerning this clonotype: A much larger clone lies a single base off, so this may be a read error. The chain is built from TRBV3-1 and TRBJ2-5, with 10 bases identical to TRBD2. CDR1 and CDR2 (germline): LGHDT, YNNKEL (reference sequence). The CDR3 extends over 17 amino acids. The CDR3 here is CARSPPRTSGYQETQYF. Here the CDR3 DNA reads TGTGCCAGAAGCCCCCCTCGGACTAGCGGCTACCAAGAGACCCAGTACTTC.

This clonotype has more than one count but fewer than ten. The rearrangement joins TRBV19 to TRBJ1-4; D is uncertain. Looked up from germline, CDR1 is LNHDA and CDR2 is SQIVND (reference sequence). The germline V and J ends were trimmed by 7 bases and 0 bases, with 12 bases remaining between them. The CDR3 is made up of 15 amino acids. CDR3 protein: CASNRPGATNEKLFF. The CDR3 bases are TGTGCCAGTAATCGTCCGGGCGCAACTAATGAAAAACTGTTTTTT.

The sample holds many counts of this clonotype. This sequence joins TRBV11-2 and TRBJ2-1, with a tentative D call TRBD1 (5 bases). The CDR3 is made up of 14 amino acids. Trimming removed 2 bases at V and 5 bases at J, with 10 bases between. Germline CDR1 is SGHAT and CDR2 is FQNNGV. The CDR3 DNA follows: TGTGCCAGCAGCTTAAGGGGCAGGGACAATGAGCAGTTCTTC. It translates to CASSLRGRDNEQFF.

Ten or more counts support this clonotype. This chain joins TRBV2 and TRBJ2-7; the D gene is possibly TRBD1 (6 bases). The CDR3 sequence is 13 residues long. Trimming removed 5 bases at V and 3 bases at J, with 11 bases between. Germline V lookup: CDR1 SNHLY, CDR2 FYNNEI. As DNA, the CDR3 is TGTGCCAGCAGTATGGGACAACACTACGAGCAGTACTTC. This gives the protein CASSMGQHYEQYF.

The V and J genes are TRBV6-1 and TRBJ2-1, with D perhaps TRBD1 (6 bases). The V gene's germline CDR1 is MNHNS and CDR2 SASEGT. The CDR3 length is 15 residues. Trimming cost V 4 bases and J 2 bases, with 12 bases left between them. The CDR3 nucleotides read TGTGCCAGCAGTGCCGGACAGAGGGCCTACAATGAGCAGTTCTTC. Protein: CASSAGQRAYNEQFF.

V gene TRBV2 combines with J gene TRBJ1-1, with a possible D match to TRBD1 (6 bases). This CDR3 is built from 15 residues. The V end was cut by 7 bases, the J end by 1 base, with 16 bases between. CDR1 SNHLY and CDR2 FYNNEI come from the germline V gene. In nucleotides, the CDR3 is TGTGCCAGCACAGCAACCAGGGGAAAGAACACTGAAGCTTTCTTT. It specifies CASTATRGKNTEAFF.

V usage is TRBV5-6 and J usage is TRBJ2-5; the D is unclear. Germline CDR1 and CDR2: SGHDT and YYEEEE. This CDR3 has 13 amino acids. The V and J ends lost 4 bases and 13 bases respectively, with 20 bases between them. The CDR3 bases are TGTGCCAGCAGCCAGCAGGACGGGCCGGGTCGGTACTTC. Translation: CASSQQDGPGRYF.

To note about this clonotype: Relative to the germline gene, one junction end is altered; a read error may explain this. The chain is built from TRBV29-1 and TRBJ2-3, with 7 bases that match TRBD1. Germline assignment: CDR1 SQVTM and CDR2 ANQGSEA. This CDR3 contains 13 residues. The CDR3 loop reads CSVSRGGTDTQYF. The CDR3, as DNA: TGCAGCGTTTCACGAGGGGGCACGGATACGCAGTATTTT.

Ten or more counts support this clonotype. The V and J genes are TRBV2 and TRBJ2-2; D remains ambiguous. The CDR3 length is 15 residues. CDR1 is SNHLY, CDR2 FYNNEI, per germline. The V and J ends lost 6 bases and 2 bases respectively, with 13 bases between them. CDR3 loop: CASRPLRSNTGELFF. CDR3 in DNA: TGTGCCAGCAGGCCTCTGCGGTCCAACACCGGGGAGCTGTTTTTT.

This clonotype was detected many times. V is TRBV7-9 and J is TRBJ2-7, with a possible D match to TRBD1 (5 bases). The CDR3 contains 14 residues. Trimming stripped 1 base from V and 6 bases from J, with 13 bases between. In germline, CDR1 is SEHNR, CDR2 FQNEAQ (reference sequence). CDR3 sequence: CASSLEGSVSEQYF. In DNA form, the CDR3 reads TGTGCCAGCAGCTTAGAGGGGTCAGTATCCGAGCAGTACTTC.

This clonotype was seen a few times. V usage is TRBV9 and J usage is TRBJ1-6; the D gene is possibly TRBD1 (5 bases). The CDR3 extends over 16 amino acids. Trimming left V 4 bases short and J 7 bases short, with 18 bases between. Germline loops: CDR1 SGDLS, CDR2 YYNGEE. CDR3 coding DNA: TGTGCCAGCAGCCCCAAAATGGGGCAGCTGAATTCACCCCTCCACTTT. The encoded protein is CASSPKMGQLNSPLHF. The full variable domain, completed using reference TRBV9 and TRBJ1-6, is DSGVTQTPKHLITATGQRVTLRCSPRSGDLSVYWYQQSLDQGLQFLIQYYNGEERAKGNILERFSAQQFPDLHSELNLSSLELGDSALYFCASSPKMGQLNSPLHFGNGTRLTVT.

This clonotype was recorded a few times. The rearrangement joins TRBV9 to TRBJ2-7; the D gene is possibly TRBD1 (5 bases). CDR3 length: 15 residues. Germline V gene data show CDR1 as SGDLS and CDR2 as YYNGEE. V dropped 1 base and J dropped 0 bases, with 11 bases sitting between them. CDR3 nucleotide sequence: TGTGCCAGCAGCGTATCGGACACCTTCTCCTACGAGCAGTACTTC. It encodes CASSVSDTFSYEQYF.

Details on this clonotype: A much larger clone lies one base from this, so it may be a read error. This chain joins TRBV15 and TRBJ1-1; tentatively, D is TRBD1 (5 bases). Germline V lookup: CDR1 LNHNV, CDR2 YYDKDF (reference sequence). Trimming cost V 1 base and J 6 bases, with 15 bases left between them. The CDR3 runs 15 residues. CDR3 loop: CATSRGWGDGAEAFF. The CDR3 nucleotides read TGTGCCACCAGCAGAGGATGGGGGGACGGCGCTGAAGCTTTCTTT. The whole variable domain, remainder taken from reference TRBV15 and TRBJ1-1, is DAMVIQNPRYQVTQFGKPVTLSCSQTLNHNVMYWYQQKSSQAPKLLFHYYDKDFNNEADTPDNFQSRRPNTSFCFLDIRSPGLGDTAMYLCATSRGWGDGAEAFFGQGTRLTVV.

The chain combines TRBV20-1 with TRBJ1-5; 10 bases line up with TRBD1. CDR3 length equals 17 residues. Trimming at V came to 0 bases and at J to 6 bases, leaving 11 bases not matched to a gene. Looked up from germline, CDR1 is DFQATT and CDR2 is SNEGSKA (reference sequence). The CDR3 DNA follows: TGCAGTGCTAGAGACATGGTAGGGACAGGGGCCCCTCAGCCCCAGCATTTT. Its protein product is CSARDMVGTGAPQPQHF.

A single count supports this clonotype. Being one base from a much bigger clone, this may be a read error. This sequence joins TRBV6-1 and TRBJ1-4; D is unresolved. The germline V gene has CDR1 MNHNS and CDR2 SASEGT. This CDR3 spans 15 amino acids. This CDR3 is CTSSDGGEVVEKLFF. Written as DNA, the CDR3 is TGTACCAGCAGTGACGGCGGGGAGGTGGTTGAAAAACTGTTTTTT.

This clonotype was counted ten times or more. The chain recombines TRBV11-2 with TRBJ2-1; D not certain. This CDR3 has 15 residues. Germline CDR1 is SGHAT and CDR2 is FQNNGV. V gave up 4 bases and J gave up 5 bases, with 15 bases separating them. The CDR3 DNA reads TGTGCCAGCAGCTCTCAGTCCAGTGACAACAATGAGCAGTTCTTC. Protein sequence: CASSSQSSDNNEQFF.

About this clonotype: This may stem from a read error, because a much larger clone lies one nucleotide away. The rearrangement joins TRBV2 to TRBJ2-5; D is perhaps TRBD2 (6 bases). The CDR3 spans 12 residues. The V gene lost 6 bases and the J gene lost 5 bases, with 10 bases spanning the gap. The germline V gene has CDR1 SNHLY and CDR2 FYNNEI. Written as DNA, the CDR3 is TGTGCCAGCAGGGCTAGCGAGGAGACCCAGTACTTC. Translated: CASRASEETQYF.

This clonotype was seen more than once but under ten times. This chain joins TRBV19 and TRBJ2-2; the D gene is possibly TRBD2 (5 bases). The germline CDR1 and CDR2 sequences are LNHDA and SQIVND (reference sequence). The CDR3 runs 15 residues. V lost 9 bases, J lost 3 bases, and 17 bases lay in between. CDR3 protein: CASLQRLADTGELFF. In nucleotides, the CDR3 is TGTGCCAGCCTCCAGAGGCTAGCTGACACCGGGGAGCTGTTTTTT.

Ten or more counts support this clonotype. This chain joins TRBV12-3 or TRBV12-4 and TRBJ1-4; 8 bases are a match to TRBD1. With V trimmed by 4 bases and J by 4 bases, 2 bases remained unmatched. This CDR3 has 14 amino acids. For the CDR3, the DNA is TGTGCCAGCAGTTGGACAGGGTTTAATGAAAAACTGTTTTTT. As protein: CASSWTGFNEKLFF.

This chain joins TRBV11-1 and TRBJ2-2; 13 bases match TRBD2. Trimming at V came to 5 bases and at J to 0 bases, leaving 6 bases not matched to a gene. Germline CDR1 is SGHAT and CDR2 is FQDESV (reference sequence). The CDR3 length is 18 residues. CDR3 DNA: TGTGCCAGCAGCCCCCGGACTAGCGGGGGCCCGAACACCGGGGAGCTGTTTTTT. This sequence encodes CASSPRTSGGPNTGELFF.

The CDR3 bases are TGCGCCAGCAGCTTGACTCCGGGACAGGGGGCCGACGAGCAGTACTTC. Translating it yields CASSLTPGQGADEQYF. This chain connects TRBV5-1 to TRBJ2-7; 12 bases are a match to TRBD1. The length of the CDR3 is 16 residues. The V gene end was trimmed by 1 base and the J gene end by 5 bases; junction bases not matched to a gene: 7. Germline CDR1 and CDR2: SGHRS and YFSETQ.

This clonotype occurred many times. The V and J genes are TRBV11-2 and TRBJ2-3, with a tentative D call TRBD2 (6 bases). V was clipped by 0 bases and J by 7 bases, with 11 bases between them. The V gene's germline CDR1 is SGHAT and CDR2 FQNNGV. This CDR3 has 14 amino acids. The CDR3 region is CASSLDSGRNTQYF. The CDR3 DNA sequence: TGTGCCAGCAGCTTAGACTCAGGGAGGAATACGCAGTATTTT.

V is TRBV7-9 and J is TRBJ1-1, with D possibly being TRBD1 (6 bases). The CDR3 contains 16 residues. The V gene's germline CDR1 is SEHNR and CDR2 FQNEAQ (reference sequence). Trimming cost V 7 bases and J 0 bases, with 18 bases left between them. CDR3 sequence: CASTPSVGGLNTEAFF. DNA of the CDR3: TGTGCCAGCACCCCTAGCGTCGGGGGCTTGAACACTGAAGCTTTCTTT. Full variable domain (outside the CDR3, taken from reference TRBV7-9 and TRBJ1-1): DTGVSQNPRHKITKRGQNVTFRCDPISEHNRLYWYRQTLGQGPEFLTYFQNEAQLEKSRLLSDRFSAERPKGSFSTLEIQRTEQGDSAMYLCASTPSVGGLNTEAFFGQGTRLTVV.